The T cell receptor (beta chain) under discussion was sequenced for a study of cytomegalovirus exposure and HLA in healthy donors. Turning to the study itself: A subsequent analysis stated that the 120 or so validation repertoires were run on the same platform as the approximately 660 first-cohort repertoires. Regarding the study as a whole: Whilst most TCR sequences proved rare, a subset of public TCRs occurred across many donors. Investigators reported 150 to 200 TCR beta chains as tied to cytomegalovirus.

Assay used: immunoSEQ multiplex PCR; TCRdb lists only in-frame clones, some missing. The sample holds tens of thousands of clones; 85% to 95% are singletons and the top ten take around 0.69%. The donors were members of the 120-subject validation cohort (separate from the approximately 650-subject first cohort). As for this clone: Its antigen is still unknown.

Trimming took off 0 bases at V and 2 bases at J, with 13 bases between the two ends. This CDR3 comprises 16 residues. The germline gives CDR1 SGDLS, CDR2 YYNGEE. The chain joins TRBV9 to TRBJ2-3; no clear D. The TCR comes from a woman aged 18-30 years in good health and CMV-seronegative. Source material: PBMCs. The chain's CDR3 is CASSVDSSMSTDTQYF. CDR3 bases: TGTGCCAGCAGCGTAGATAGTTCAATGTCCACAGATACGCAGTATTTT.